This T cell receptor beta chain was obtained from a study of blood T cell repertoires in COVID-19. The CDR3 sequence is 17 residues long. The V segment lost 5 bases and the J segment 2 bases; nucleotides outside the gene matches: 14. Germline V CDR1 and CDR2: LNHNV, YYDKDF (reference sequence). Using immunoSEQ multiplex PCR, the repertoire was profiled, and TCRdb retains in-frame clones only, with some absent. This table has roughly 100,000 clones, more than 85% appearing once. The TCR originated in a human donor in a cohort sampled during active COVID-19. The source material was peripheral blood. This chain links TRBV15 with TRBJ1-1; 7 nucleotides agree with TRBD1. The CDR3 bases are TGTGCCACCAGCTTAGGCTCCCGACAGGGTCGAAACACTGAAGCTTTCTTT. It is translated as CATSLGSRQGRNTEAFF.